This T cell receptor beta chain was identified in a study of shared clonotypes between healthy human individuals. The V and J ends lost 0 bases and 0 bases respectively, with 4 bases between them. The germline V gene has CDR1 SGHRS and CDR2 YFSETQ. CDR3 length: 14 residues. Researchers divided each subset's genomic DNA evenly across several immunoSEQ plates. Original methodology: Junction-only immunoSEQ sequences carried no quality scores, so filtering differed. Assay used: immunoSEQ multiplex PCR; TCRdb lists only in-frame clones, some missing. V and J calls and clone size are copied from that table; D and trimming were computed from the DNA. The data hold fewer than 1.4 million clones, with approximately 78% observed a single time. Study-level results: Clonotypes not shared had lower generation probabilities than those common to all four donors. Few donors restricted represented genetic and exposure-history diversity.

To note about this clone: Its cognate antigen is unknown. Other DNA sequences within the sample encode an identical CDR3.

The TCR sequence derives from a man between 18 and 35 years old in good health. Some clones in this sample may be carry-over from other donors' samples. The sequencing input was memory CD4+ T cells from PBMCs. Documented subset: CD45RA-negative fraction. This chain links TRBV5-1 with TRBJ2-1; no reliable D call. CDR3 region: CASSLGNSYNEQFF. The CDR3 DNA is TGCGCCAGCAGCTTGGGGAACTCCTACAATGAGCAGTTCTTC.